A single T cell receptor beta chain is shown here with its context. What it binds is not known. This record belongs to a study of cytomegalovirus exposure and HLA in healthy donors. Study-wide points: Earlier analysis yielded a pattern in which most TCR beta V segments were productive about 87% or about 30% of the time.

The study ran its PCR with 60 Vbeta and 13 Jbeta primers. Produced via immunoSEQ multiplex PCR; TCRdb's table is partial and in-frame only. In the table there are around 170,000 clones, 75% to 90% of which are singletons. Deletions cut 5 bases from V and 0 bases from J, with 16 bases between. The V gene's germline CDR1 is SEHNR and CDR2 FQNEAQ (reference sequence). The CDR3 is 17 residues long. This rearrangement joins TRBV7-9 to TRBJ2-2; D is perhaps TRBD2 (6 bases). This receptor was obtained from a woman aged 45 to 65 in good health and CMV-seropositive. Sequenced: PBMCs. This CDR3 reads CASSPLGGRANTGELFF. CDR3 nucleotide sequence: TGTGCCAGCAGCCCGCTGGGAGGACGAGCGAACACCGGGGAGCTGTTTTTT.